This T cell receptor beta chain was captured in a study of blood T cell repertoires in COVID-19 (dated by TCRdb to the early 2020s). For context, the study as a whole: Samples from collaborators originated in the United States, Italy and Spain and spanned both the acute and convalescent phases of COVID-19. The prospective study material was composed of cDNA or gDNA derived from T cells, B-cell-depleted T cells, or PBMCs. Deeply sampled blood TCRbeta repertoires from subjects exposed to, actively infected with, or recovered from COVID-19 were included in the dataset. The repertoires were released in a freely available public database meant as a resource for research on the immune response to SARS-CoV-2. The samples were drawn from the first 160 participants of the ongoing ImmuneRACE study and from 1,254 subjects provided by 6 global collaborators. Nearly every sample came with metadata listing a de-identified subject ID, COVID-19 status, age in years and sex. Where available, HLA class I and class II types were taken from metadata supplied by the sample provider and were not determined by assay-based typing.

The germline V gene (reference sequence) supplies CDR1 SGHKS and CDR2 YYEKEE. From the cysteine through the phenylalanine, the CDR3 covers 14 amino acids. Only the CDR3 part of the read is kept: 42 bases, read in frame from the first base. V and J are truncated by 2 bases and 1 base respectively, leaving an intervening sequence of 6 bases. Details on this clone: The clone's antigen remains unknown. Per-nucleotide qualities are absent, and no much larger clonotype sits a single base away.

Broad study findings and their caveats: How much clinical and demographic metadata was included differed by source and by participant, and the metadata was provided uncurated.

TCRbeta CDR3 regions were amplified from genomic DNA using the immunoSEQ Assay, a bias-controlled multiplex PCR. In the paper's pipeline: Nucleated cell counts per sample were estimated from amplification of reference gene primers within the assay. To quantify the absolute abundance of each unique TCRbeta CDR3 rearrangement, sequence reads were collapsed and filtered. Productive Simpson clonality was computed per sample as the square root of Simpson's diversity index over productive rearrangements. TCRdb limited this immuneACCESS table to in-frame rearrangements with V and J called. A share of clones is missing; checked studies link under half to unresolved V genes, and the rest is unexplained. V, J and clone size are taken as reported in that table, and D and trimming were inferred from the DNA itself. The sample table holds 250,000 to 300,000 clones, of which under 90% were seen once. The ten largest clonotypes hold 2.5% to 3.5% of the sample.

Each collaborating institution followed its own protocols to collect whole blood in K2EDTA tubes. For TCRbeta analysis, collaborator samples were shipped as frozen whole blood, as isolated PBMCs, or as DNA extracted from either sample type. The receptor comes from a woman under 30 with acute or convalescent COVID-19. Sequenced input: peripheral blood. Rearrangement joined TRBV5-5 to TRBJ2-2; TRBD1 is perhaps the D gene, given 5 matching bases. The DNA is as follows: TGTGCCAGCAGCTTAACAGGGAACACCGGGGAGCTGTTTTTT. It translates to CASSLTGNTGELFF.